The 19 T cell receptor beta chains presented below share a single source sample, sequenced in a study of blood T cell repertoires in COVID-19. TCRdb's table, derived via immunoSEQ multiplex PCR, lists solely in-frame clones and lacks some. Here the sample spans more than 150,000 clones, roughly 80% being singletons. Sequenced input: PBMCs or T cells enriched from blood (not recorded which). Source of these receptors: a man between 60 and 75 years old who had been exposed to COVID-19.

The V and J genes are TRBV5-1 and TRBJ2-5; 7 nucleotides align to TRBD1. Germline-derived CDR1 and CDR2 are SGHRS and YFSETQ. The CDR3 extends over 13 amino acids. V dropped 4 bases and J dropped 1; count of bases not matched to a gene: 1. The CDR3: CASSTGAQETQYF. The CDR3 nucleotides read TGCGCCAGCAGCACAGGGGCCCAAGAGACCCAGTACTTC.

This clone was found once. V gene TRBV7-2 combines with J gene TRBJ1-2; D is ambiguous. Deletions cut 0 bases from V and 3 bases from J, with 8 bases between. Germline V gene data show CDR1 as SGHTA and CDR2 as FQGNSA. CDR3 length: 14 amino acids. The CDR3 is CASSLATADYGYTF. As DNA, the CDR3 is TGTGCCAGCAGCTTAGCCACAGCTGACTATGGCTACACCTTC.

This clone was observed a single time. V and J are TRBV20-1 and TRBJ2-3; D may be TRBD2 (6 bases). V lost 5 bases, J lost 7 bases, and 10 bases lay in between. Germline V lookup: CDR1 DFQATT, CDR2 SNEGSKA (reference sequence). CDR3 length: 11 amino acids. CDR3 region: CSARLDYTQYF. CDR3 sequence (DNA): TGCAGTGCTCGACTAGATTATACGCAGTATTTT.

The rearrangement links TRBV30 to TRBJ2-7; D unresolved. V shed 5 bases and J shed 5 bases, with 13 bases lying between them. Germline V gene lookup returns CDR1 GTSNPN and CDR2 SVGIG (reference sequence). The CDR3 runs 12 residues. In DNA form, the CDR3 reads TGTGCCTGGTCCCCAGGCCCCCACGAGCAGTACTTC. This encodes CAWSPGPHEQYF.

The chain combines TRBV6-4 with TRBJ2-5; D gene unclear. Germline CDR1 and CDR2: MRHNA and SNTAGT. Between the trimmed V and J ends, which lost 0 bases and 7 bases, there was a span of 9 bases. This CDR3 region has 13 residues. CDR3 sequence: CASSDSITGTQYF. The CDR3 DNA is TGTGCCAGCAGTGACTCGATTACCGGGACCCAGTACTTC.

The gene calls are TRBV29-1 and TRBJ2-3; perhaps TRBD2 as D (7 bases). The CDR3 is 12 amino acids. Germline loops: CDR1 SQVTM, CDR2 ANQGSEA. Trimming removed 4 bases at V and 6 bases at J, with 11 bases between. The DNA of the CDR3 is TGCAGCGTTGCGGGGGGCTTGGATACGCAGTATTTT. Protein: CSVAGGLDTQYF.

The chain links TRBV7-7 to TRBJ2-5; TRBD2 aligns across 7 bases. CDR3 size: 15 residues. V shed 5 bases and J 2 bases; nucleotides not matched to a gene: 8. Germline V gene lookup returns CDR1 SSHAT and CDR2 FNYEAQ (reference sequence). The CDR3 DNA reads as TGTGCCAGCAGCCCCGCGGGGGAAAGACAAGAGACCCAGTACTTC. Its protein product is CASSPAGERQETQYF.

This clone was counted ten times or more. V is TRBV5-1 and J is TRBJ1-1, with D maybe TRBD1 (6 bases). V lost 4 bases and J lost 0, with 10 bases in between. There are 14 residues in the CDR3. The germline V gene encodes CDR1 SGHRS and CDR2 YFSETQ. The CDR3 coding sequence is TGCGCCAGCAGCCCCAGGACAGTGAACACTGAAGCTTTCTTT. Its protein is CASSPRTVNTEAFF.

The gene calls are TRBV5-1 and TRBJ1-2, with 10 nucleotides matching TRBD1. This CDR3 spans 13 amino acids. The ends lost 4 bases at V and 14 bases at J; junction bases unmatched: 11. Looked up from germline, CDR1 is SGHRS and CDR2 is YFSETQ. The CDR3 sequence: CASSPHGQGEWTF. CDR3 bases: TGCGCCAGCAGCCCCCATGGACAGGGGGAGTGGACCTTC.

The V and J genes are TRBV11-2 and TRBJ2-2, with 8 bases lining up with TRBD1. J gave up 4 bases and V 5 bases, and 6 bases lay outside the gene matches. The germline CDR1 and CDR2 sequences are SGHAT and FQNNGV. The CDR3 is 15 amino acids. The chain's CDR3 is CASSETGTGTGELFF. The DNA of the CDR3 is TGTGCCAGCAGCGAGACCGGGACAGGCACCGGGGAGCTGTTTTTT. The full variable domain, rest sourced from reference TRBV11-2 and TRBJ2-2, is EAGVAQSPRYKIIEKRQSVAFWCNPISGHATLYWYQQILGQGPKLLIQFQNNGVVDDSQLPKDRFSAERLKGVDSTLKIQPAKLEDSAVYLCASSETGTGTGELFFGEGSRLTVL.

The chain has TRBV10-2 and TRBJ2-5; the D is unclear. The CDR3 loop spans 15 amino acids. Trimming took 5 bases from V and 1 from J, leaving 14 bases between them. Germline-derived CDR1 and CDR2 are WSHSY and SAAADI. The CDR3 DNA sequence: TGCGCCAGCAGTTCAACTTATAGTATCCAAGAGACCCAGTACTTC. This translates into CASSSTYSIQETQYF.

This clone appeared a few times. This chain connects TRBV6-2 or TRBV6-3 to TRBJ2-7; possible D gene TRBD1, 5 bases. This CDR3 region has 13 residues. Germline CDR1 and CDR2: MNHEY and SVGEGT. Trimming left V 0 bases short and J 4 bases short, with 7 bases between. The CDR3: CASSYSTDYEQYF. The CDR3 DNA reads as TGTGCCAGCAGTTACTCGACAGATTACGAGCAGTACTTC.

The chain employs TRBV21-1 and TRBJ2-1; TRBD2, as called in the table, went unchecked against the DNA. TRBV21-1 is marked as a pseudogene. This CDR3 has 22 amino acids. CDR3 sequence: CASRERGGGLGGDSYRYNEQFF. CDR3 in DNA: TGTGCCAGCAGGGAAAGGGGGGGAGGGCTAGGCGGAGATTCCTACCGCTACAATGAGCAGTTCTTC.

J is TRBJ1-2 and V is TRBV30; no firm D call. The CDR3 extends over 15 amino acids. Germline V gene data show CDR1 as GTSNPN and CDR2 as SVGIG (reference sequence). V was clipped by 2 bases and J by 7 bases, with 20 bases between them. CDR3 bases: TGTGCCTGGAGTCCCCTTCGACACGCCCGGGGTGGCTACACCTTC. It yields the protein CAWSPLRHARGGYTF. Looking up the rest from reference TRBV30 and TRBJ1-2 gives the full variable domain: SQTIHQWPATLVQPVGSPLSLECTVEGTSNPNLYWYRQAAGRGLQLLFYSVGIGQISSEVPQNLSASRPQDRQFILSSKKLLLSDSGFYLCAWSPLRHARGGYTFGSGTRLTVV.

The genes are TRBV5-4 and TRBJ1-6, with 9 bases matching TRBD1. Trimming cost V 4 bases and J 8 bases; bases outside gene matches: 4. The CDR3 loop spans 14 amino acids. Germline V CDR1 and CDR2: SGHNT, YYREEE (reference sequence). DNA for the CDR3: TGTGCCAGCAGCATGGACAGGGGCCATTCACCCCTCCACTTT. This gives the protein CASSMDRGHSPLHF.

This clone occurred many times. This chain joins TRBV28 and TRBJ2-5; D remains unclear. CDR3 length equals 15 residues. The V end was cut by 6 bases, the J end by 3 bases, with 17 bases between. In germline, CDR1 is MDHEN, CDR2 SYDVKM. CDR3 residues: CASSPSRKAKETQYF. The CDR3 DNA sequence: TGTGCCAGCAGCCCATCTAGAAAGGCGAAAGAGACCCAGTACTTC.

This clone occurred once. The chain employs TRBV6-4 and TRBJ2-2; 9 positions match TRBD1. This CDR3 is 15 amino acids long. Germline-derived CDR1 and CDR2 are MRHNA and SNTAGT. V gave up 5 bases and J gave up 6 bases; unmatched junction bases: 7. The CDR3 loop is CASSQDRGAAGELFF. CDR3 nucleotides: TGTGCCAGCAGTCAGGACAGGGGAGCAGCCGGGGAGCTGTTTTTT.

J is TRBJ2-1 and V is TRBV6-1; 8 bases are shared with TRBD1. The V gene end was trimmed by 3 bases and the J gene end by 1 base; junction bases not matched to a gene: 5. The CDR3 has 16 amino acids. Germline V gene lookup returns CDR1 MNHNS and CDR2 SASEGT. As DNA, the CDR3 is TGTGCCAGCAGTGATGGACAGGGAGTTTCCTACAATGAGCAGTTCTTC. Translating it yields CASSDGQGVSYNEQFF.

CDR3 nucleotides: TGTGCCACCAGTGATGCGACTAGCAGCGAGCAGTACTTC. Translated, it gives CATSDATSSEQYF. The chain combines TRBV24-1 with TRBJ2-7; the match to TRBD2 covers 7 bases. There are 13 residues in the CDR3. Germline trimming cut 3 bases from V and 6 bases from J; bases unmatched to any gene: 4. Germline assignment: CDR1 KGHDR and CDR2 SFDVKD.